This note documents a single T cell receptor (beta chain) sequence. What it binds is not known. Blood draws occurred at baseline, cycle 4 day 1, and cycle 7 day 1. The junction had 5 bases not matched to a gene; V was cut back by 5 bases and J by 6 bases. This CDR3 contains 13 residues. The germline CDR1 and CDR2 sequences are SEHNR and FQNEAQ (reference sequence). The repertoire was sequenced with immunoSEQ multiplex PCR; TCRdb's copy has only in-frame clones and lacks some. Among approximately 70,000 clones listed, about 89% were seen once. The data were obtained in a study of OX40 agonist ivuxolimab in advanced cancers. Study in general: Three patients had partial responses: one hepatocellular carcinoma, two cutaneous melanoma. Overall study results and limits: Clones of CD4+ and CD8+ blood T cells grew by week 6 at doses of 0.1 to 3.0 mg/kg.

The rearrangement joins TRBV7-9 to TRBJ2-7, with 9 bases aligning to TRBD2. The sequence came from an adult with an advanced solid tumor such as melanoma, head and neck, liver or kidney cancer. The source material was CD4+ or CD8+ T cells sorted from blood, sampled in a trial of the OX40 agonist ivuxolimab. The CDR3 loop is CASSGTSSGEQYF. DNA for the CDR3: TGTGCCAGCAGCGGGACTAGCTCTGGCGAGCAGTACTTC.